This T cell receptor (beta chain) comes out of a study of beta chain features in type 1 diabetes. Study context: There were approximately 100,000,000 sorted cells examined across all samples.

Concerning this clone: The antigen remains undetermined.

Findings and caveats of the study: Type 1 diabetes patients had fewer VDJ junction insertions and more deletions. Cells carrying high TCR expression could end up over-represented when cDNA is sequenced.

Reverse transcription of all isolated RNA meant that expressed TCRB transcripts were sequenced. Produced via immunoSEQ multiplex PCR; TCRdb's table is partial and in-frame only. The sample lists over 65,000 clones, 25% to 35% occurring once. Germline values: CDR1 SGHTA, CDR2 FQGNSA. The CDR3 totals 13 residues. Trimming stripped 3 bases from V and 5 bases from J, with 10 bases between. Stem cell-like memory, regulatory, central memory and naive CD4+ cells were sorted via CD45RO/CCR7/CD25/CD127/CD95/CD27. This receptor was obtained from a woman between 18 and 30 years old in good health. The sample was stem cell memory CD4+ T cells from blood. J is TRBJ2-5 and V is TRBV7-2, with D unclear. The CDR3: CASSFHPRETQYF. CDR3 DNA: TGTGCCAGCAGCTTCCACCCCCGGGAGACCCAGTACTTC.